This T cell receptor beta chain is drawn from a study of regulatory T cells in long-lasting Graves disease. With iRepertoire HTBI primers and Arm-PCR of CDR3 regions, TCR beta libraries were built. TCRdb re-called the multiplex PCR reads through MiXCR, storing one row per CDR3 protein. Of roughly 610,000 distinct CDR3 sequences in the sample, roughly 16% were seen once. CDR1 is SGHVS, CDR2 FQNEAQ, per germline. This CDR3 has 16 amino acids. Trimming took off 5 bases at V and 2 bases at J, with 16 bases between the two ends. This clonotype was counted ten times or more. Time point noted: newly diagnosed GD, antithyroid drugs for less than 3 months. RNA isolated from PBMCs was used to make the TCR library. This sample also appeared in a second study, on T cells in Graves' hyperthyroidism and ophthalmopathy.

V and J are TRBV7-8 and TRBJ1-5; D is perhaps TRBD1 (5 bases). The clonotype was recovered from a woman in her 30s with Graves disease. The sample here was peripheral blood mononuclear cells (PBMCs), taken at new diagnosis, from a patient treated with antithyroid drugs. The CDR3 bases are TGTGCCAGCAGCATCCACCCGGGGGGGGGCAATCAGCCCCAGCATTTT. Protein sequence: CASSIHPGGGNQPQHF. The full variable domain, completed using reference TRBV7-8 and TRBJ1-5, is GAGVSQSPRYKVAKRGQDVALRCDPISGHVSLFWYQQALGQGPEFLTYFQNEAQLDKSGLPSDRFFAERPEGSVSTLKIQRTQQEDSAVYLCASSIHPGGGNQPQHFGDGTRLSIL.